This entry lists 7 T cell receptor beta chains sequenced from one sample in a study of cytomegalovirus exposure and HLA in healthy donors. With 60 Vbeta and 13 Jbeta primers, the PCR was carried out. Data came from immunoSEQ multiplex PCR; TCRdb stores just in-frame clones and leaves some out. Across roughly 57,000 clones, the top ten clones capture 10% to 15% of the sample. The sequenced sample consisted of PBMCs. Every receptor here comes from a woman in her 30s in good health and CMV-seropositive.

The V and J genes are TRBV4-1 and TRBJ2-7, with 7 bases identical to TRBD2. The CDR3 is 15 residues long. V shed 1 base, J shed 0 bases, and the junction held 3 bases outside the gene matches. CDR1 and CDR2 (germline): MGHRA, YSYEKL. CDR3 DNA sequence: TGCGCCAGCAGCCAAGGAAGCGGGGACTCCTACGAGCAGTACTTC. This encodes CASSQGSGDSYEQYF.

CDR3 in amino acids: CASRVTGGNTGELFF. CDR3 nucleotides: TGTGCCAGCAGGGTGACAGGGGGCAACACCGGGGAGCTGTTTTTT. This rearrangement joins TRBV2 to TRBJ2-2, with 10 bases lining up with TRBD1. The CDR3 is 15 amino acids. J gave up 2 bases and V 6 bases, and 3 bases lay outside the gene matches. CDR1 is SNHLY and CDR2 is FYNNEI in the germline V gene.

Notes on this clone: Other DNA sequences from this sample encode an identical CDR3 as well. The chain combines TRBV6-6 with TRBJ1-1; possible D gene TRBD1, 6 bases. Looked up from germline, CDR1 is MNHNY and CDR2 is SVGAGI (reference sequence). The CDR3 extends over 12 amino acids. V dropped 6 bases and J dropped 1 base, with 6 bases sitting between them. CDR3 nucleotide sequence: TGTGCCAGCAGAGGGGGGAACACTGAAGCTTTCTTT. Its translation: CASRGGNTEAFF.

The chain uses TRBV7-9 and TRBJ2-2; 12 bases agree with TRBD1. J lost 4 bases, V lost 5 bases, and 14 bases had no gene match. CDR1 is SEHNR and CDR2 is FQNEAQ in the germline V gene (reference sequence). The CDR3 length is 19 residues. CDR3 coding DNA: TGTGCCAGCAGCCCAAGCCGGGACAGGGGGCGCGTTATCACCGGGGAGCTGTTTTTT. It translates to CASSPSRDRGRVITGELFF.

The chain couples TRBV5-1 to TRBJ1-1, with D maybe TRBD1 (5 bases). The germline V gene encodes CDR1 SGHRS and CDR2 YFSETQ. V was pared by 5 bases and J by 11 bases, with 16 bases between. The CDR3 sequence is 12 residues long. This chain's CDR3 is CASRREGREAFF. CDR3 nucleotide sequence: TGCGCCAGCAGGAGGGAGGGGCGGGAGGCTTTCTTT. Using reference TRBV5-1 and TRBJ1-1 for the parts outside the CDR3, the full variable domain is KAGVTQTPRYLIKTRGQQVTLSCSPISGHRSVSWYQQTPGQGLQFLFEYFSETQRNKGNFPGRFSGRQFSNSRSEMNVSTLELGDSALYLCASRREGREAFFGQGTRLTVV.

The J gene is TRBJ2-7, the V gene TRBV21-1; the D call in the table, TRBD1, was not verified against the DNA. TRBV21-1 is annotated as a pseudogene. The CDR3 length is 15 residues. The CDR3: CASTPLTGLTYEQYF. CDR3 sequence (DNA): TGTGCCAGCACCCCCCTGACAGGGTTAACCTACGAGCAGTACTTC.

CDR3 loop: CASSRGAEAFF. The DNA for the CDR3 is TGTGCCAGCAGCAGGGGAGCTGAAGCTTTCTTT. The genes are TRBV21-1 and TRBJ1-1. TRBV21-1 is marked as a pseudogene. The CDR3 length is 11 residues.